Listed below are T cell receptor beta chains from one sample, sequenced in a study of shared clonotypes between healthy human individuals. Libraries were prepared by immunoSEQ multiplex PCR; TCRdb keeps only in-frame clonotypes and omits some of them. The table has more than 2,000,000 clones, approximately 93% seen once. Source material: naive CD4+ T cells from PBMCs. These receptor sequences come from a man aged 18 to 29 in good health. Some clones in this sample may be carry-over from other donors' samples. Both conserved end residues are part of each CDR3. D genes are given only for firm matches. For some rows the clone size is stated as once, few or many, or as a class when expanded; others skip it.

J gene	clone size	D gene	V gene	CDR3 length	CDR3 DNA	CDR3 protein
TRBJ1-4	-	-	TRBV28	18	TGTGCCAGCAGTTTTTTCAGGCGGCAGGAGACCCCGAATGAAAAACTGTTTTTT	CASSFFRRQETPNEKLFF
TRBJ1-6	-	-	TRBV29-1	13	TGCAGCGCCCGGACCGGGGACAATTCACCCCTCCACTTT	CSARTGDNSPLHF
TRBJ1-1	-	TRBD1	TRBV5-4	15	TGTGCCAGCAGCATAGGACAGGGGATGAACACTGAAGCTTTCTTT	CASSIGQGMNTEAFF
TRBJ2-3	once	TRBD2	TRBV7-3	14	TGTGCCAGCAGCTCTAGCGGGAACCCAGATACGCAGTATTTT	CASSSSGNPDTQYF
TRBJ1-5	-	TRBD1	TRBV28	14	TGTGCCAGCAGACAGGACAGGTCCACGCAGCCCCAGCATTTT	CASRQDRSTQPQHF
TRBJ2-6	-	-	TRBV11-2	14	TGCGCCAGCAGCCCGTCCTCTGGGGCCAACGTCCTGACTTTC	CASSPSSGANVLTF
TRBJ1-1	-	-	TRBV5-1	16	TGCGCCAGCAGCTTGGAAATCGCTCTCCAGAACACTGAAGCTTTCTTT	CASSLEIALQNTEAFF
TRBJ1-3	-	-	TRBV2	13	TGTGCCAGCAGTGGGGAGGCCGGAAACACCATATATTTT	CASSGEAGNTIYF
TRBJ2-7	-	TRBD1	TRBV11-2	14	TGTGCCAGCAGCGTCACGGGACAGGTCTACGAGCAGTACTTC	CASSVTGQVYEQYF
TRBJ2-7	-	TRBD2	TRBV5-4	15	TGTGCCAGCAGCCGAGAACTAGCGGGGACGAATGAGCAGTACTTC	CASSRELAGTNEQYF
TRBJ2-5	-	TRBD2	TRBV4-1	15	TGCGCCAGCAGCCAAGGTACTAGCGGTGGAGAGACCCAGTACTTC	CASSQGTSGGETQYF
TRBJ2-5	once	-	TRBV5-4	14	TGTGCCAGCAGCTGGGGTCTAGCCGGCGAGACCCAGTACTTC	CASSWGLAGETQYF
TRBJ2-1	-	-	TRBV29-1	11	TGCAGCGGTCGGAGCTACAATGAGCAGTTCTTC	CSGRSYNEQFF
TRBJ1-2	-	-	TRBV7-9	11	TGTGCCAGCAGCCCCTCTTTCGGCTACACCTTC	CASSPSFGYTF
TRBJ2-7	-	TRBD1	TRBV6-5	15	TGTGCCAGCAGCAACTTCGCCGGGACAGCCTACGAGCAGTACTTC	CASSNFAGTAYEQYF
TRBJ2-5	-	TRBD2	TRBV7-9	17	TGTGCCAGCACCGAAGACCGGGGACTAGCGGGAGGGGAGACCCAGTACTTC	CASTEDRGLAGGETQYF
TRBJ2-5	-	-	TRBV19	16	TGTGCCAGTAGTATACGTGGCCGACCCGGGCAAGAGACCCAGTACTTC	CASSIRGRPGQETQYF
TRBJ1-2	-	-	TRBV5-4	13	TGTGCCAGCAGCTTGACGGGACTTGATGGCTACACCTTC	CASSLTGLDGYTF
TRBJ1-2	-	-	TRBV7-9	14	TGTGCCAGCAGCTTAGCTGAGAGGAACTATGGCTACACCTTC	CASSLAERNYGYTF
TRBJ1-2	-	-	TRBV4-1	13	TGCGCCAGCAGCCCCCGGGAGCGCTATGGCTACACCTTC	CASSPRERYGYTF
TRBJ2-1	once	-	TRBV6-4	15	TGTGCCAGCAGTGACTCGACAGCCCACTACAATGAGCAGTTCTTC	CASSDSTAHYNEQFF
TRBJ2-5	-	-	TRBV5-5	14	TGTGCCAGCAGCTTGTCGGCCGGCCAAGAGACCCAGTACTTC	CASSLSAGQETQYF
TRBJ1-4	-	-	TRBV23-1	14	TGCGCCAGCAGTCAAGTCGGGACTCCTCTAGGGCTGTTTTTT	CASSQVGTPLGLFF
TRBJ1-1	few	-	TRBV30	13	TGTGCCTGGAGTGTTCCCCCGAGAACTGAAGCTTTCTTT	CAWSVPPRTEAFF
TRBJ2-1	-	TRBD2	TRBV7-2	16	TGTGCCAGCAGCCCGTCAGCGGGGCCCCCCTACAATGAGCAGTTCTTC	CASSPSAGPPYNEQFF
TRBJ2-3	-	-	TRBV6-1	10	TGTGCCAGCGGTCGGGATACGCAGTATTTT	CASGRDTQYF
TRBJ1-5	-	-	TRBV28	16	TGTGCCAGCAGGGGGGGGGCAAGTTCCAGCAGTCAGCCCCAGCATTTT	CASRGGASSSSQPQHF
TRBJ1-3	-	-	TRBV7-9	17	TGTGCCAGCAGCTTAGCGTATCGGCCGCGCACTGGAAACACCATATATTTT	CASSLAYRPRTGNTIYF
TRBJ1-1	-	TRBD1	TRBV2	13	TGTGCCACCCGACAGGGTCTGGACACTGAAGCTTTCTTT	CATRQGLDTEAFF
TRBJ1-1	-	TRBD1	TRBV29-1	12	TGCAGCGTAGACAGGGACGGCGTAGGTGCTTTCTTT	CSVDRDGVGAFF
TRBJ2-1	-	-	TRBV7-2	12	TGTGCCAGCAGCCCGGACCAGATTGAGCAGTTCTTC	CASSPDQIEQFF
TRBJ2-2	-	-	TRBV7-6	13	TGTGCCAGCAGCTTACGGCTGTCCGGGGAGCTGTTTTTT	CASSLRLSGELFF
TRBJ2-1	-	TRBD2	TRBV29-1	13	TGCAGCGTTGCGACTAGCTACTACAATGAGCAGTTCTTC	CSVATSYYNEQFF
TRBJ1-1	-	TRBD1	TRBV28	14	TGTGCCAGCAGTCCGGGACAGCTGAACACTGAAGCTTTCTTT	CASSPGQLNTEAFF
TRBJ2-6	-	-	TRBV7-2	15	TGTGCCAGCAGCTTAACGGCCTCTGGGGCCAACGTCCTGACTTTC	CASSLTASGANVLTF
TRBJ2-3	-	TRBD1	TRBV28	10	TGTGCCAGCGCTCACAGGGGGCAGTATTTT	CASAHRGQYF
TRBJ2-1	-	TRBD2	TRBV15	20	TGTGCCACCAGCAGGTCTAGGGGGACTAGCGGAGGGATCTCCTACAATGAGCAGTTCTTC	CATSRSRGTSGGISYNEQFF